The 13 T cell receptor beta chains in this list originate from one sample, sequenced in a study of T cell therapy after organ transplantation. These receptors lack a known antigen. Some clones are missing from TCRdb's copy, which holds only in-frame ones; the method was immunoSEQ multiplex PCR. The sample holds fewer than 25,000 clones; over 75% are singletons and the top ten take about 9.2%. Time point defined: 4-8 weeks after completion of therapy. Sequencing was performed on CD8+ T cells from blood, taken after autologous CMV-specific T cell therapy. Receptors were obtained from a human patient who had received a solid organ transplant and had CMV disease. Some T cells may have originated in the graft donor.

The chain has TRBV6-5 and TRBJ2-1; the D is unclear. The CDR3 contains 10 residues. V was shortened by 8 bases and J by 9 bases, with 8 bases between the two germline ends. Per germline, CDR1 MNHEY and CDR2 SVGAGI. CDR3: CASGVGEQFF. The DNA for the CDR3 is TGTGCCAGCGGTGTCGGTGAGCAGTTCTTC.

This rearrangement joins TRBV25-1 to TRBJ2-1; 8 positions agree with TRBD1. Germline V gene lookup returns CDR1 MGHDK and CDR2 SYGVNS. The junction had 5 bases not matched to a gene; V was cut back by 7 bases and J by 6 bases. The CDR3 totals 13 residues. The CDR3 nucleotides read TGTGCCAGCACCGGGACAGGACCCAATGAGCAGTTCTTC. It encodes CASTGTGPNEQFF.

The V call is TRBV4-3, the J call TRBJ1-2; a possible D gene is TRBD1 (5 bases). Trimming removed 0 bases at V and 0 bases at J, with 8 bases between. The CDR3 contains 15 residues. Germline-derived CDR1 and CDR2 are LGHNA and YSLEER. The CDR3 loop reads CASSQDWGANYGYTF. The DNA for the CDR3 is TGCGCCAGCAGCCAAGATTGGGGGGCTAACTATGGCTACACCTTC.

The chain is built from TRBV15 and TRBJ1-1; tentative D call: TRBD1 (5 bases). The germline V and J ends were trimmed by 0 bases and 4 bases, with 15 bases remaining between them. This CDR3 is 16 amino acids long. CDR1 and CDR2 from the germline V gene are LNHNV and YYDKDF (reference sequence). The CDR3 here is CATSRDGAHRGTEAFF. DNA for the CDR3: TGTGCCACCAGCAGAGATGGGGCCCATCGGGGCACTGAAGCTTTCTTT.

The V and J genes are TRBV4-2 and TRBJ2-7; D is possibly TRBD2 (6 bases). The V end lost 0 bases, the J end lost 0 bases, and 15 bases lay between the germline ends. The CDR3 is 17 amino acids. Germline CDR1 LGHNA, CDR2 YNFKEQ. In DNA, the CDR3 is TGTGCCAGCAGCCAAGATTTAGGGCAGGGAGGCTCCTACGAGCAGTACTTC. Translating gives CASSQDLGQGGSYEQYF.

This chain links TRBV7-8 with TRBJ2-7; no reliable D call. Trimming removed 5 bases at V and 2 bases at J, with 13 bases between. Germline values: CDR1 SGHVS, CDR2 FQNEAQ. The CDR3 spans 14 residues. CDR3 nucleotides: TGTGCCAGCAGCCCACCCGACATGACCTACGAGCAGTACTTC. It is translated as CASSPPDMTYEQYF. Combining the CDR3 with reference TRBV7-8 and TRBJ2-7 gives the whole variable domain GAGVSQSPRYKVAKRGQDVALRCDPISGHVSLFWYQQALGQGPEFLTYFQNEAQLDKSGLPSDRFFAERPEGSVSTLKIQRTQQEDSAVYLCASSPPDMTYEQYFGPGTRLTVT.

This clone was seen just once. V is TRBV6-5 and J is TRBJ2-5; D call uncertain. The germline V and J ends were trimmed by 4 bases and 5 bases, with 8 bases remaining between them. Germline V gives CDR1 MNHEY, CDR2 SVGAGI. The CDR3 contains 12 residues. CDR3 sequence reads: CASSSRHETQYF. Written as DNA, the CDR3 is TGTGCCAGCAGTTCGCGCCACGAGACCCAGTACTTC.

This chain uses TRBV6-4 with TRBJ2-1; D unclear. CDR3 length: 13 amino acids. The V gene lost 3 bases and the J gene lost 8 bases, with 11 bases spanning the gap. Per germline, CDR1 MRHNA and CDR2 SNTAGT. Here the CDR3 reads CASSESSQHEQFF. The CDR3 DNA follows: TGTGCCAGCAGTGAAAGCTCCCAACATGAGCAGTTCTTC.

The V call is TRBV25-1, the J call TRBJ2-6; D is undetermined. The V gene's germline CDR1 is MGHDK and CDR2 SYGVNS. Trimming removed 4 bases from V and 0 bases from J, with 10 bases in between. This CDR3 comprises 16 residues. The CDR3 region has the DNA TGTGCCAGCAGTGGGCTAGTCTTCTCTGGGGCCAACGTCCTGACTTTC. Its protein is CASSGLVFSGANVLTF.

The chain uses TRBV6-5 and TRBJ1-3; 7 bases agree with TRBD1. CDR1 MNHEY and CDR2 SVGAGI come from the germline V gene. The CDR3 extends over 15 amino acids. V dropped 7 bases and J dropped 1; count of bases not matched to a gene: 7. This CDR3 is CASTPAGGSGNTIYF. The CDR3 DNA is TGTGCCAGCACGCCGGCAGGGGGTTCTGGAAACACCATATATTTT.

The V gene is TRBV4-1, the J gene TRBJ1-1; tentatively, D is TRBD1 (5 bases). The CDR3 contains 14 residues. V was cut by 4 bases and J by 6 bases, with 15 bases left in between. Germline V gene data show CDR1 as MGHRA and CDR2 as YSYEKL. For the CDR3, the DNA is TGCGCCAGCAGCCTTTCAGACAGTCTCGCTGAAGCTTTCTTT. Amino acids: CASSLSDSLAEAFF.

This chain joins TRBV19 and TRBJ2-1; TRBD1 matches at 7 bases. The V gene's germline CDR1 is LNHDA and CDR2 SQIVND (reference sequence). This CDR3 has 14 residues. The V segment lost 4 bases and the J segment 4 bases; nucleotides outside the gene matches: 4. For the CDR3, the DNA is TGTGCCAGTAGTAGCCGGGACAGATACAATGAGCAGTTCTTC. Translation: CASSSRDRYNEQFF.

V and J are TRBV6-5 and TRBJ1-6, with unresolved D. The CDR3 length is 13 residues. CDR1 and CDR2 from the germline V gene are MNHEY and SVGAGI. Trimming pared 7 bases from V and 8 bases from J, leaving 12 bases between. In nucleotides, the CDR3 is TGTGCCAGCAATATGGGCGGGGATTCACCCCTCCACTTT. Protein: CASNMGGDSPLHF.